These 9 T cell receptor beta chains were all obtained from the same sample, sequenced in a study of CD8 T cells in ankylosing spondylitis. Using its own MiXCR run on the 5' RACE reads, TCRdb lists one record per CDR3 protein. This table holds 200,000 to 250,000 distinct CDR3 sequences, around 24% found once. Material for sequencing was blood, either unsorted or a sorted T cell fraction (not recorded which). Every receptor here comes from a male donor with ankylosing spondylitis or in good health (not recorded which).

The J gene is TRBJ2-5, the V gene TRBV5-5; D is ambiguous. This CDR3 has 15 residues. Between the trimmed V and J ends, which lost 0 bases and 5 bases, there was a span of 14 bases. Germline V CDR1 and CDR2: SGHKS, YYEKEE (reference sequence). The CDR3 DNA follows: TGTGCCAGCAGCTTGGACGGGCGCGTGGGGGAGACCCAGTACTTC. It is translated as CASSLDGRVGETQYF.

Only a few counts were recorded for this clonotype. This sequence joins TRBV20-1 and TRBJ2-7, with 11 nucleotides matching TRBD2. The CDR3 has 14 residues. Trimming at V came to 5 bases and at J to 2 bases, leaving 5 bases not matched to a gene. Germline CDR1 and CDR2: DFQATT and SNEGSKA (reference sequence). Here the CDR3 DNA reads TGCAGTGCTTTTATAGCGGGAGGGCCCTACGAGCAGTACTTC. It specifies CSAFIAGGPYEQYF.

J is TRBJ2-3 and V is TRBV15; 7 bases line up with TRBD2. CDR1 and CDR2 from the germline V gene are LNHNV and YYDKDF (reference sequence). This CDR3 contains 14 residues. With 6 bases clipped from V and 5 bases from J, the junction kept 8 bases outside the gene matches. In nucleotides, the CDR3 is TGTGCCACCAGTAATGCGGGAGTCGGAGATACGCAGTATTTT. The encoded protein is CATSNAGVGDTQYF.

V and J are TRBV6-5 and TRBJ2-1; 10 bases agree with TRBD2. Trimming at V came to 2 bases and at J to 2 bases, leaving 6 bases not matched to a gene. Per germline, CDR1 MNHEY and CDR2 SVGAGI. CDR3 length: 17 amino acids. The CDR3 here is CASSYSLAGAPYNEQFF. CDR3 sequence (DNA): TGTGCCAGCAGTTACAGTCTAGCGGGAGCGCCCTACAATGAGCAGTTCTTC.

This chain uses TRBV27 with TRBJ2-5, with unresolved D. Germline CDR1 MNHEY, CDR2 SMNVEV (reference sequence). The V and J ends lost 2 bases and 5 bases respectively, with 15 bases between them. The CDR3 extends over 15 amino acids. The CDR3 sequence is CASSLGQKSAETQYF. The CDR3 coding sequence is TGTGCCAGCAGTTTAGGTCAGAAGAGCGCCGAGACCCAGTACTTC.

This chain connects TRBV20-1 to TRBJ2-7; the D call may be TRBD1 or TRBD2 (5 bases each). The CDR3 runs 16 residues. The V gene's germline CDR1 is DFQATT and CDR2 SNEGSKA (reference sequence). V lost 0 bases to trimming and J lost 1 base, with 16 bases between them. CDR3 region: CSARDQFGTGSYEQYF. CDR3 DNA sequence: TGCAGTGCTAGAGATCAGTTCGGGACGGGATCCTACGAGCAGTACTTC.

This chain connects TRBV7-3 to TRBJ2-1; D gene uncertain. The germline gives CDR1 SGHTA, CDR2 FQGTGA. V was cut by 3 bases and J by 8 bases, with 14 bases left in between. This CDR3 is built from 14 residues. Here the CDR3 DNA reads TGTGCCAGCAGCTTGAATTTGTACTCCGATGAGCAGTTCTTC. Protein product: CASSLNLYSDEQFF.

This clonotype was recorded many times. The chain carries TRBV5-1 and TRBJ1-5; possible D gene TRBD1, 5 bases. Germline V gene data show CDR1 as SGHRS and CDR2 as YFSETQ. This CDR3 region has 15 residues. The V gene lost 2 bases and the J gene lost 2 bases, with 11 bases spanning the gap. Here the CDR3 reads CASSFDGTGNQPQHF. CDR3 DNA: TGCGCCAGCAGCTTTGATGGGACGGGCAATCAGCCCCAGCATTTT.

This clonotype was counted only a few times. V is TRBV29-1 and J is TRBJ2-2; D unclear. The CDR3 spans 12 residues. The germline V and J ends were trimmed by 4 bases and 2 bases, with 5 bases remaining between them. Germline V gives CDR1 SQVTM, CDR2 ANQGSEA. CDR3 DNA sequence: TGCAGCGTTGGCAGTAACACCGGGGAGCTGTTTTTT. Translation gives CSVGSNTGELFF.